These T cell receptor beta chains were read from a single sample in a study of blood T cells in healthy people across ages. TCRdb analysed the 5' RACE reads with MiXCR anew, one entry per CDR3 protein. The sample gives approximately 1,700,000 distinct CDR3 sequences, more than 35% of which show up once; under 25% is in the top ten. Material: blood. The receptors derive from a human donor in good health. Both conserved end residues are part of each CDR3. Each record gives: J gene, D gene, V gene, clone size, CDR3 protein, CDR3 DNA. A D gene is named only where the DNA matches it firmly. Where a row states a size, it is once, few, many or the class of an expanded clone; other rows omit it.

TRBJ2-4 TRBD2 TRBV12-3/TRBV12-4 few CASSLTSGGGNEQYF TGTGCCAGCAGCCTGACCAGCGGGGGGGGGAATGAGCAGTACTTC
TRBJ2-2 TRBD2 TRBV7-2 - CASSSTSVITGELFF TGTGCCAGCAGCTCGACTAGCGTTATCACCGGGGAGCTGTTTTTT
TRBJ2-7 - TRBV11-2 - CASSSNVGPLGEQYF TGTGCCAGCAGCTCGAACGTGGGGCCCCTCGGCGAGCAGTACTTC
TRBJ1-1 - TRBV11-3 - CASSRTPTNTEAFF TGTGCCAGCAGTCGAACCCCCACGAACACTGAAGCTTTCTTT
TRBJ1-4 - TRBV7-9 few CASSRRGASTNEKLFF TGTGCCAGCAGCCGTAGGGGGGCTTCAACTAATGAAAAACTGTTTTTT
TRBJ2-1 - TRBV5-5 - CASSFTGTTRNEQFF TGTGCCAGCAGCTTCACCGGGACAACGAGGAATGAGCAGTTCTTC
TRBJ2-1 TRBD2 TRBV5-1 few CASSLDYGGAYNEQFF TGCGCCAGCAGCTTGGATTACGGGGGGGCCTACAATGAGCAGTTCTTC
TRBJ1-5 - TRBV20-1 few CSARRTTNQPQHF TGCAGTGCTAGAAGGACTACCAATCAGCCCCAGCATTTT
TRBJ1-1 TRBD1 TRBV5-1 few CASSRTGAATEAFF TGCGCCAGCAGCCGGACAGGGGCCGCCACTGAAGCTTTCTTT
TRBJ2-1 - TRBV6-6 - CASSYSGRLADEFF TGTGCCAGCAGTTACTCGGGTCGGCTAGCTGATGAGTTCTTC
TRBJ1-6 - TRBV11-2 once CASSSLGDLRSSYNSPLHF TGTGCCAGCAGCTCCCTGGGAGATCTGCGGAGCTCCTATAATTCACCCCTCCACTTT
TRBJ1-1 - TRBV29-1 few CSAKTGESRDTEAFF TGCAGCGCCAAAACCGGGGAAAGCCGGGACACTGAAGCTTTCTTT
TRBJ1-2 - TRBV7-9 - CASSPRGQVVDGYTF TGTGCCAGCAGCCCCCGGGGGCAGGTTGTGGATGGCTACACCTTC
TRBJ2-1 - TRBV20-1 - CSATRTSSAYNEQFF TGCAGTGCTACACGGACCAGCAGCGCCTACAATGAGCAGTTCTTC
TRBJ2-5 - TRBV7-2 many CASSSRLLQETQYF TGTGCCAGCAGCTCGCGACTCCTCCAAGAGACCCAGTACTTC
TRBJ2-7 - TRBV20-1 - CSALASYEQYF TGCAGTGCTCTAGCGTCCTACGAGCAGTACTTC
TRBJ2-1 - TRBV7-2 - CASSLGRLQFF TGTGCCAGCAGCTTAGGGCGTCTGCAGTTCTTC
TRBJ1-1 - TRBV5-1 many CASNEGVEAFF TGCGCCAGCAATGAGGGGGTTGAAGCTTTCTTT
TRBJ2-5 TRBD2 TRBV20-1 - CSARDPAGLQETQYF TGCAGTGCTAGAGATCCAGCGGGGTTACAAGAGACCCAGTACTTC
TRBJ2-7 TRBD2 TRBV12-5 - CASGLVWLAASYEQYF TGTGCTAGTGGTTTGGTCTGGCTAGCGGCCTCCTACGAGCAGTACTTC
TRBJ1-1 - TRBV20-1 - CSARDSSSGDEAFF TGCAGTGCTAGAGATTCTTCATCGGGCGATGAAGCTTTCTTT
TRBJ2-7 - TRBV7-3 many CASSLSWGSSYEQYF TGTGCCAGCAGCTTAAGCTGGGGCAGCTCCTACGAGCAGTACTTC
TRBJ1-5 - TRBV5-1 few CASSLAGHQPQHF TGCGCCAGCAGCTTGGCCGGGCATCAGCCCCAGCATTTT